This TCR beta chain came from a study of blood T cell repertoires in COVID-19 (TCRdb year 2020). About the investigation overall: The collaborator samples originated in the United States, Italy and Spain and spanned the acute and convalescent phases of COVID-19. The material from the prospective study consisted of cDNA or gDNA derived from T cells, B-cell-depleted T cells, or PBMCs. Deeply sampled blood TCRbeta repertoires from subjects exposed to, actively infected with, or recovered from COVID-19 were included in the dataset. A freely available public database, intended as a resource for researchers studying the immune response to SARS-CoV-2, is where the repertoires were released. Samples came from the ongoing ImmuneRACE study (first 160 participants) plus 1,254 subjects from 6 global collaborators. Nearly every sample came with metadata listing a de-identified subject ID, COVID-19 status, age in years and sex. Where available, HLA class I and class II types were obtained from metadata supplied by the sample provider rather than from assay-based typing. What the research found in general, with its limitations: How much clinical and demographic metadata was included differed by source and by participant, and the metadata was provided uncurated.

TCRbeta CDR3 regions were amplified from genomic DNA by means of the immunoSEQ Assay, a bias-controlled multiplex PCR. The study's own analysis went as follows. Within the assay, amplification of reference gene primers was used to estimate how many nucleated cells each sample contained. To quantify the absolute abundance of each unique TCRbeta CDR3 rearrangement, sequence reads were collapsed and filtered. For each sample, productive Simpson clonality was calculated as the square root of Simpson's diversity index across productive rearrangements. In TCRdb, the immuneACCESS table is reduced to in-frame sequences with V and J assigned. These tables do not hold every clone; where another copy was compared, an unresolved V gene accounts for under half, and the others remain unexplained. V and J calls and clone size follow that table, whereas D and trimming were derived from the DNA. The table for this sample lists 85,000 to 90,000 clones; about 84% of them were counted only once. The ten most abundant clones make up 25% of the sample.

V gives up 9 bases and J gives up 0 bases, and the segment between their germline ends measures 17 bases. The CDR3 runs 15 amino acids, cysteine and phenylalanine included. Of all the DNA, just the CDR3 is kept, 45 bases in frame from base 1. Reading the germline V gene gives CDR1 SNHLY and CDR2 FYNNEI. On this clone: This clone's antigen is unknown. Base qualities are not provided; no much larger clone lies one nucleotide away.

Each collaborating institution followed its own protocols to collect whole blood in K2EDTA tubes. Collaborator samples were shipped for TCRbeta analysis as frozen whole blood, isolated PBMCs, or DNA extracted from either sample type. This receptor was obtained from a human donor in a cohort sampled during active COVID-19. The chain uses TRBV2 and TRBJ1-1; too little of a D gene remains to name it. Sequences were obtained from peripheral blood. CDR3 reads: CASTASAAVNTEAFF. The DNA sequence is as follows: TGTGCCAGTACAGCATCGGCAGCCGTGAACACTGAAGCTTTCTTT.